These 22 T cell receptor beta chains originate from one sample sequenced in a study of response to subunit inactivated influenza vaccine. TCRdb ran MiXCR on the RT-PCR reads and lists one entry per CDR3 protein. The table includes 550,000 to 650,000 distinct CDR3 sequences, about 10% detected once. Sequenced here: PBMCs from blood, sampled on the day of vaccination. Source of these receptors: a man aged 45-65 years who received an inactivated influenza vaccine.

This clonotype has only a few counts. V and J are TRBV7-9 and TRBJ1-3; D is unresolved. This CDR3 has 15 amino acids. With 1 base removed from V and 0 bases from J, the gap between germline ends came to 7 bases. Germline CDR1 and CDR2: SEHNR and FQNEAQ (reference sequence). CDR3 loop: CASSLEHGSGNTIYF. The DNA of the CDR3 is TGTGCCAGCAGCTTAGAGCATGGCTCTGGAAACACCATATATTTT. The full variable domain, with the rest looked up from reference TRBV7-9 and TRBJ1-3, is DTGVSQNPRHKITKRGQNVTFRCDPISEHNRLYWYRQTLGQGPEFLTYFQNEAQLEKSRLLSDRFSAERPKGSFSTLEIQRTEQGDSAMYLCASSLEHGSGNTIYFGEGSWLTVV.

The rearrangement links TRBV11-2 to TRBJ2-2; TRBD1 or TRBD2 may be the D gene (5 bases each). Germline assignment: CDR1 SGHAT and CDR2 FQNNGV. Trimming pared 0 bases from V and 5 bases from J, leaving 19 bases between. CDR3 length equals 18 residues. The CDR3 nucleotides read TGTGCCAGCAGCTTAGACGAGGGCGATGGGGGTTCTACCGGGGAGCTGTTTTTT. Its translation: CASSLDEGDGGSTGELFF.

CDR3 residues: CASSFSGGPLEQYF. CDR3 nucleotides: TGCGCCAGCAGCTTCTCCGGGGGACCCCTTGAGCAGTACTTC. The V call is TRBV5-1, the J call TRBJ2-7, with D tentatively TRBD2 (6 bases). Trimming removed 2 bases at V and 7 bases at J, with 16 bases between. The germline CDR1 and CDR2 sequences are SGHRS and YFSETQ. The CDR3 runs 14 residues.

There are many counts of this clonotype. The chain joins TRBV6-2 or TRBV6-3 to TRBJ2-1, with a weak D call TRBD1 (6 bases). The CDR3 sequence is 14 residues long. Germline values: CDR1 MNHEY, CDR2 SVGEGT. V was shortened by 7 bases and J by 6 bases, with 16 bases between the two germline ends. CDR3 protein: CASNPTGFSNEQFF. The CDR3 nucleotides read TGTGCCAGCAATCCAACAGGGTTCTCCAATGAGCAGTTCTTC.

This clonotype was counted only a few times. V is TRBV10-3 and J is TRBJ2-7, with unresolved D. This CDR3 contains 14 residues. The V end was cut by 2 bases, the J end by 3 bases, with 11 bases between. Germline V gene sequence: CDR1 ENHRY, CDR2 SYGVKD. In nucleotides, the CDR3 is TGTGCCATCAGTGAGCTTGACGTAAACTACGAGCAGTACTTC. Amino acids: CAISELDVNYEQYF.

This clonotype has only a few counts. J is TRBJ2-5 and V is TRBV19; TRBD1 matches at 9 bases. The CDR3 runs to 15 residues. Germline CDR1 reads LNHDA; CDR2 reads SQIVND (reference sequence). The V gene end was trimmed by 3 bases and the J gene end by 4 bases; junction bases not matched to a gene: 6. This chain's CDR3 is CASSIRTGVSETQYF. The DNA of the CDR3 is TGTGCCAGTAGTATCAGGACAGGGGTTTCAGAGACCCAGTACTTC.

This clonotype was observed at least ten times. This chain connects TRBV10-3 to TRBJ2-3; no definite D call. The germline V gene has CDR1 ENHRY and CDR2 SYGVKD. V lost 0 bases, J lost 5 bases, and 6 bases lay in between. This CDR3 contains 13 residues. The CDR3 sequence: CAISESELDTQYF. CDR3 DNA: TGTGCCATCAGTGAGTCTGAATTAGATACGCAGTATTTT.

The chain joins TRBV5-1 to TRBJ2-5; weak D call: TRBD1 (6 bases). The germline gives CDR1 SGHRS, CDR2 YFSETQ. CDR3 size: 15 residues. Trimming stripped 3 bases from V and 2 bases from J, with 14 bases between. CDR3 nucleotide sequence: TGCGCCAGCAGCTGGCAGGGGTCCCCGCAAGAGACCCAGTACTTC. It yields the protein CASSWQGSPQETQYF.

This clonotype was seen a handful of times. The rearrangement uses TRBV5-1 and TRBJ2-1, with D perhaps given as TRBD1 or TRBD2 (5 bases each). Trimming removed 0 bases from V and 9 bases from J, with 16 bases in between. The germline V gene has CDR1 SGHRS and CDR2 YFSETQ. CDR3 length: 15 residues. The chain's CDR3 is CASSLVTGRGGEQFF. For the CDR3, the DNA is TGCGCCAGCAGCTTGGTCACAGGAAGAGGAGGTGAGCAGTTCTTC.

A remark on this clonotype: A single base separates this from a much larger clone, so it may be a read error. This chain joins TRBV12-3 or TRBV12-4 and TRBJ1-5; D remains ambiguous. Gene TRBJ2-3 matches the end of the DNA better, so the J call may be wrong. This CDR3 has 13 residues. This CDR3 reads CASSFGRNQPQYF. The CDR3, as DNA: TGTGCCAGCAGTTTCGGGCGTAATCAGCCCCAGTATTTT.

Only a few counts were recorded for this clonotype. V gene TRBV7-2 combines with J gene TRBJ1-2; TRBD1 agrees at 10 bases. V was clipped by 3 bases and J by 3 bases; unmatched bases: 1. The germline V gene encodes CDR1 SGHTA and CDR2 FQGNSA. This CDR3 region has 14 residues. CDR3 sequence (DNA): TGTGCCAGCAGCTTGGACAGGGGGGACTATGGCTACACCTTC. Residues: CASSLDRGDYGYTF. Filled out from reference TRBV7-2 and TRBJ1-2, the complete variable domain reads GAGVSQSPSNKVTEKGKDVELRCDPISGHTALYWYRQSLGQGLEFLIYFQGNSAPDKSGLPSDRFSAERTGGSVSTLTIQRTQQEDSAVYLCASSLDRGDYGYTFGSGTRLTVV.

The V and J genes are TRBV7-9 and TRBJ1-3; D is unclear. Germline CDR1 reads SEHNR; CDR2 reads FQNEAQ (reference sequence). This CDR3 is 16 amino acids long. V was trimmed by 0 bases and J by 0 bases, leaving 9 bases between them. The CDR3 DNA reads as TGTGCCAGCAGCTTAGCGTTCGGCAGCTCTGGAAACACCATATATTTT. Translating gives CASSLAFGSSGNTIYF.

The rearrangement joins TRBV7-9 to TRBJ2-1; TRBD2 agrees at 10 bases. V trimming: 5 bases; J trimming: 8 bases; junction bases outside the gene matches: 12. Germline values: CDR1 SEHNR, CDR2 FQNEAQ (reference sequence). The CDR3 consists of 16 residues. This chain's CDR3 is CASSRSGGAVLYEQFF. The CDR3 bases are TGTGCCAGCAGCCGGAGCGGGGGGGCGGTTTTGTATGAGCAGTTCTTC. Full variable domain (outside the CDR3, taken from reference TRBV7-9 and TRBJ2-1): DTGVSQNPRHKITKRGQNVTFRCDPISEHNRLYWYRQTLGQGPEFLTYFQNEAQLEKSRLLSDRFSAERPKGSFSTLEIQRTEQGDSAMYLCASSRSGGAVLYEQFFGPGTRLTVL.

This clonotype was detected only a few times. The rearrangement joins TRBV18 to TRBJ1-3, with D uncertain. The V end was cut by 2 bases, the J end by 0 bases, with 14 bases between. This CDR3 is 17 amino acids long. Per germline, CDR1 KGHSH and CDR2 LQKENI. CDR3 DNA: TGTGCCAGCTCACCATTGCCCTATGGACCCTCTGGAAACACCATATATTTT. This sequence encodes CASSPLPYGPSGNTIYF.

This clonotype has more than one count but fewer than ten. The chain employs TRBV11-2 and TRBJ2-5, with D possibly matching TRBD2 (6 bases). This CDR3 comprises 16 residues. V gave up 1 base and J gave up 0 bases, with 12 bases separating them. CDR1 is SGHAT and CDR2 is FQNNGV in the germline V gene. CDR3 coding DNA: TGTGCCAGCAGCTTAGTACTAGCTTCGTACCAAGAGACCCAGTACTTC. Translated, it gives CASSLVLASYQETQYF.

The chain combines TRBV6-6 with TRBJ2-7; 8 bases agree with TRBD2. Germline trimming cut 7 bases from V and 6 bases from J; bases unmatched to any gene: 5. The CDR3 has 12 amino acids. The V gene's germline CDR1 is MNHNY and CDR2 SVGAGI (reference sequence). The CDR3 DNA sequence: TGTGCCAGCAATCGGGGGGGGAGCGAGCAGTACTTC. This translates into CASNRGGSEQYF.

This clonotype came up a few times. This rearrangement joins TRBV28 to TRBJ2-4; D not resolved. V was trimmed by 4 bases and J by 8 bases, leaving 15 bases between them. The CDR3 runs to 14 residues. The germline gives CDR1 MDHEN, CDR2 SYDVKM. CDR3 protein: CASSSQVFRDIQYF. The DNA for the CDR3 is TGTGCCAGCAGTTCTCAGGTGTTTCGGGACATTCAGTACTTC.

The J gene is TRBJ2-1, the V gene TRBV24-1, with D possibly matching TRBD2 (6 bases). The CDR3 has 13 residues. Germline V CDR1 and CDR2: KGHDR, SFDVKD. V was trimmed by 6 bases and J by 10 bases, leaving 15 bases between them. CDR3 sequence reads: CATSPGARGEQFF. The CDR3 DNA follows: TGTGCCACCAGTCCGGGAGCCCGGGGAGAGCAGTTCTTC.

The chain combines TRBV20-1 with TRBJ1-4; 10 bases agree with TRBD1. The CDR3 sequence is 17 residues long. The V gene's germline CDR1 is DFQATT and CDR2 SNEGSKA (reference sequence). V lost 0 bases, J lost 5 bases, and 9 bases stayed unmatched. CDR3 sequence reads: CSARDDLGQGRNEKLFF. The CDR3 nucleotides are TGCAGTGCTAGAGATGACTTGGGACAGGGGAGGAATGAAAAACTGTTTTTT.

This clonotype was found many times. The gene calls are TRBV5-1 and TRBJ2-2, with TRBD1 matching 9 bases. CDR3 length equals 15 residues. The V gene's germline CDR1 is SGHRS and CDR2 YFSETQ. V was pared by 2 bases and J by 3 bases, with 2 bases of the junction left unmatched. The CDR3 here is CASSLQGADTGELFF. Written as DNA, the CDR3 is TGCGCCAGCAGCTTACAGGGGGCGGACACCGGGGAGCTGTTTTTT.

Only a few counts were recorded for this clonotype. V usage is TRBV7-2 and J usage is TRBJ2-1; perhaps TRBD2 as D (6 bases). The CDR3 covers 16 residues. The germline V gene has CDR1 SGHTA and CDR2 FQGNSA. Deletions cut 2 bases from V and 1 base from J, with 12 bases between. CDR3 DNA: TGTGCCAGCAGCTTATATCCCCGGGGGTCCTACAATGAGCAGTTCTTC. As protein: CASSLYPRGSYNEQFF.

The chain employs TRBV28 and TRBJ2-1; D is unclear. Germline V gene data show CDR1 as MDHEN and CDR2 as SYDVKM. Trimming removed 2 bases at V and 9 bases at J, with 11 bases between. CDR3 length: 13 amino acids. The CDR3 nucleotides are TGTGCCAGCAGTTTACTTGTAAATGGTGAGCAGTTCTTC. Its protein product is CASSLLVNGEQFF.